One and the same sample provided the 11 T cell receptor beta chains below, sequenced in a study of blood T cell repertoires in COVID-19. Profiled with immunoSEQ multiplex PCR; TCRdb holds only in-frame clones, not every one. The table has roughly 350,000 clones, 85% seen once. The sample comprised peripheral blood. The receptors were gathered from a woman between 18 and 29 years old with acute or convalescent COVID-19.

The chain employs TRBV5-1 and TRBJ2-1; TRBD2 aligns across 9 bases. Germline lookup yields CDR1 SGHRS and CDR2 YFSETQ. Germline trimming cut 4 bases from V and 7 bases from J; bases unmatched to any gene: 9. The CDR3 sequence is 15 residues long. This chain's CDR3 is CASSQLGLAGNEQFF. CDR3 DNA sequence: TGCGCCAGCAGCCAATTGGGACTAGCTGGGAATGAGCAGTTCTTC.

V gene TRBV12-3 or TRBV12-4 combines with J gene TRBJ2-7; D is possibly TRBD2 (5 bases). Trimming stripped 4 bases from V and 6 bases from J, with 13 bases between. This CDR3 contains 13 residues. The CDR3 protein is CASSYRGEGEQYF. CDR3 coding DNA: TGTGCCAGCAGTTACCGGGGTGAGGGCGAGCAGTACTTC.

V is TRBV28 and J is TRBJ2-4, with 7 bases aligning to TRBD2. The CDR3 length is 15 residues. With 7 bases clipped from V and 7 bases from J, the junction kept 13 bases outside the gene matches. CDR1 and CDR2 (germline): MDHEN, SYDVKM. The CDR3 DNA follows: TGTGCCAGCACAACGGGAGGCAAATTGAAGAACATTCAGTACTTC. Its translation is CASTTGGKLKNIQYF.

This clone came up once. This rearrangement joins TRBV6-1 to TRBJ1-2; D remains ambiguous. V was clipped by 1 base and J by 5 bases, with 8 bases between them. This CDR3 is 13 amino acids long. Germline CDR1 MNHNS, CDR2 SASEGT. CDR3 amino acids: CASSEVSMYGYTF. In nucleotides, the CDR3 is TGTGCCAGCAGTGAAGTGTCCATGTATGGCTACACCTTC.

This clone was detected only a few times. The chain employs TRBV5-6 and TRBJ2-2; D ambiguous. The CDR3 extends over 14 amino acids. Trimming removed 1 base from V and 4 bases from J, with 8 bases in between. The germline CDR1 and CDR2 sequences are SGHDT and YYEEEE. CDR3 protein: CASSLYGGTGELFF. The DNA for the CDR3 is TGTGCCAGCAGCTTGTATGGCGGCACCGGGGAGCTGTTTTTT.

This clone has just one count. The rearrangement uses TRBV5-1 and TRBJ2-3, with 7 bases aligning to TRBD1. CDR1 SGHRS and CDR2 YFSETQ come from the germline V gene. The CDR3 contains 16 residues. Germline trimming cut 4 bases from V and 3 bases from J; bases unmatched to any gene: 11. Here the CDR3 reads CASSALPDRVTDTQYF. CDR3 sequence (DNA): TGCGCCAGCAGCGCGCTCCCCGACAGGGTGACAGATACGCAGTATTTT. Full variable domain (outside the CDR3, taken from reference TRBV5-1 and TRBJ2-3): KAGVTQTPRYLIKTRGQQVTLSCSPISGHRSVSWYQQTPGQGLQFLFEYFSETQRNKGNFPGRFSGRQFSNSRSEMNVSTLELGDSALYLCASSALPDRVTDTQYFGPGTRLTVL.

The chain uses TRBV9 and TRBJ1-4; D remains ambiguous. V was shortened by 4 bases and J by 0 bases, with 13 bases between the two germline ends. The CDR3 has 16 amino acids. CDR1 and CDR2 from the germline V gene are SGDLS and YYNGEE. This CDR3 reads CASSPRVASTNEKLFF. The CDR3 region has the DNA TGTGCCAGCAGCCCCCGGGTTGCTTCAACTAATGAAAAACTGTTTTTT. Full variable domain (outside the CDR3, taken from reference TRBV9 and TRBJ1-4): DSGVTQTPKHLITATGQRVTLRCSPRSGDLSVYWYQQSLDQGLQFLIQYYNGEERAKGNILERFSAQQFPDLHSELNLSSLELGDSALYFCASSPRVASTNEKLFFGSGTQLSVL.

V usage is TRBV27 and J usage is TRBJ1-5, with a tentative D call TRBD1 (6 bases). CDR1 is MNHEY, CDR2 SMNVEV, per germline (reference sequence). CDR3 size: 15 residues. V was clipped by 4 bases and J by 1 base, with 11 bases between them. The CDR3 sequence is CASSSGQGSNQPQHF. CDR3 nucleotide sequence: TGTGCCAGCAGTTCGGGGCAGGGGAGCAATCAGCCCCAGCATTTT.

This clone appeared once. The rearrangement joins TRBV6-5 to TRBJ2-7; D remains unclear. Trimming took 7 bases from V and 4 from J, leaving 8 bases between them. The V gene's germline CDR1 is MNHEY and CDR2 SVGAGI. This CDR3 contains 11 residues. The CDR3 region is CASKFFYEQYF. The CDR3 DNA is TGTGCCAGCAAATTCTTTTACGAGCAGTACTTC.

The chain is built from TRBV10-3 and TRBJ1-1; D is unclear. V lost 8 bases, J lost 6 bases, and 10 bases lay in between. Germline CDR1 reads ENHRY; CDR2 reads SYGVKD. This CDR3 has 11 residues. CDR3 bases: TGTGCCATCGTGCCCGGGTCTGAAGCTTTCTTT. Translation: CAIVPGSEAFF.

The CDR3 nucleotides read TGCGCCAGCAGCTTTACCGAGGGGACAACTGGAAACACCATATATTTT. It specifies CASSFTEGTTGNTIYF. The chain couples TRBV5-1 to TRBJ1-3; D is perhaps TRBD1 (6 bases). This CDR3 contains 16 residues. Trimming left V 2 bases short and J 2 bases short, with 14 bases between. Germline V gives CDR1 SGHRS, CDR2 YFSETQ.